The 26 T cell receptor beta chains given below trace back to one sample, sequenced in a study of OX40 agonist ivuxolimab in advanced cancers. Measured with immunoSEQ multiplex PCR; TCRdb has only the in-frame clones, and not every one. Among 65,000 to 95,000 clones listed, roughly 87% were seen once. This specimen consisted of CD4+ or CD8+ T cells sorted from blood, obtained in a trial of the OX40 agonist ivuxolimab. The receptors shown here come from an adult with an advanced solid tumor such as melanoma, head and neck, liver or kidney cancer.

This chain links TRBV5-5 with TRBJ2-7; no clear D gene. The CDR3 is 12 amino acids. Germline-derived CDR1 and CDR2 are SGHKS and YYEKEE (reference sequence). Between the trimmed V and J ends, which lost 2 bases and 4 bases, there was a span of 7 bases. CDR3 sequence: CASSFDIYEQYF. The CDR3 region has the DNA TGTGCCAGCAGCTTCGATATTTACGAGCAGTACTTC.

The chain couples TRBV7-2 to TRBJ2-7; D gene ambiguous. Per germline, CDR1 SGHTA and CDR2 FQGNSA. The length of the CDR3 is 13 residues. V shed 5 bases and J shed 2 bases, with 10 bases lying between them. The CDR3 coding sequence is TGTGCCAGCAGCCCGTGGGCAACCTACGAGCAGTACTTC. Translating gives CASSPWATYEQYF.

With respect to this clone: The same CDR3 also results from other DNA sequences found in this sample. V is TRBV6-1 and J is TRBJ1-1; unclear D gene. The V end was cut by 3 bases, the J end by 2 bases, with 7 bases between. The CDR3 extends over 13 amino acids. Germline V gives CDR1 MNHNS, CDR2 SASEGT. The CDR3 coding sequence is TGTGCCAGCAGTGAGCGGGGAAACACTGAAGCTTTCTTT. Its protein is CASSERGNTEAFF.

The rearrangement links TRBV5-1 to TRBJ2-1, with D unresolved. V was cut by 0 bases and J by 0 bases, with 10 bases left in between. This CDR3 spans 16 amino acids. In germline, CDR1 is SGHRS, CDR2 YFSETQ. DNA for the CDR3: TGCGCCAGCAGCTTGGCCCCTCGTATCTCCTACAATGAGCAGTTCTTC. Its protein is CASSLAPRISYNEQFF.

The chain couples TRBV5-6 to TRBJ1-1; no clear D gene. Per the germline V gene, CDR1 is SGHDT and CDR2 is YYEEEE. V was clipped by 2 bases and J by 7 bases, with 12 bases between them. The CDR3 has 13 residues. This CDR3 reads CASSFLGRFEAFF. The CDR3 bases are TGTGCCAGCAGCTTCTTAGGACGGTTTGAAGCTTTCTTT.

V is TRBV5-1 and J is TRBJ1-1; weak D call: TRBD1 (6 bases). V shed 4 bases and J shed 2 bases, with 9 bases lying between them. There are 13 residues in the CDR3. Germline V lookup: CDR1 SGHRS, CDR2 YFSETQ. CDR3 loop: CASSPGTNTEAFF. CDR3 in DNA: TGCGCCAGCAGCCCCGGGACAAACACTGAAGCTTTCTTT.

The CDR3 protein is CASSQLAGLLRGTYEQYF. For the CDR3, the DNA is TGTGCCAGCAGCCAACTAGCGGGGCTACTACGAGGTACCTACGAGCAGTACTTC. The chain carries TRBV14 and TRBJ2-7; the match to TRBD2 covers 9 bases. V gave up 2 bases and J gave up 2 bases; unmatched junction bases: 13. This CDR3 contains 18 residues. Germline CDR1 SGHDN, CDR2 FVKESK.

The V gene is TRBV9, the J gene TRBJ2-5; weak D call: TRBD1 (6 bases). There are 15 residues in the CDR3. Germline assignment: CDR1 SGDLS and CDR2 YYNGEE. V was cut by 4 bases and J by 0 bases, with 13 bases left in between. Written as DNA, the CDR3 is TGTGCCAGCAGCTTTTTGACAGGTTACCAAGAGACCCAGTACTTC. It yields the protein CASSFLTGYQETQYF.

V usage is TRBV2 and J usage is TRBJ2-1, with 7 bases matching TRBD2. The CDR3 consists of 16 residues. The germline V gene encodes CDR1 SNHLY and CDR2 FYNNEI. Germline trimming cut 6 bases from V and 0 bases from J; bases unmatched to any gene: 8. Here the CDR3 reads CASRALGGGSYNEQFF. CDR3 DNA: TGTGCCAGCAGAGCCTTGGGGGGGGGCTCCTACAATGAGCAGTTCTTC.

The V call is TRBV18, the J call TRBJ2-6, with 8 bases matching TRBD2. CDR3 length: 18 residues. Germline trimming cut 2 bases from V and 0 bases from J; bases unmatched to any gene: 6. CDR1 and CDR2 (germline): KGHSH, LQKENI. CDR3 amino acids: CASSPSGGAPSGANVLTF. The CDR3 nucleotides read TGTGCCAGCTCACCATCGGGAGGGGCCCCCTCTGGGGCCAACGTCCTGACTTTC. Looking up the rest from reference TRBV18 and TRBJ2-6 gives the full variable domain: NAGVMQNPRHLVRRRGQEARLRCSPMKGHSHVYWYRQLPEEGLKFMVYLQKENIIDESGMPKERFSAEFPKEGPSILRIQQVVRGDSAAYFCASSPSGGAPSGANVLTFGAGSRLTVL.

V is TRBV11-1 and J is TRBJ2-1, with TRBD2 identical over 10 bases. This CDR3 has 15 amino acids. CDR1 SGHAT and CDR2 FQDESV come from the germline V gene (reference sequence). The V and J ends lost 6 bases and 2 bases, in that order; junction bases with no gene match: 4. In DNA, the CDR3 is TGTGCCAGCAGGTCGAGCGGGGGGGCCTACAATGAGCAGTTCTTC. This translates into CASRSSGGAYNEQFF.

V and J are TRBV7-6 and TRBJ2-3; D might be TRBD1 or TRBD2, each matching 5 bases. The CDR3 has 16 amino acids. The V end lost 2 bases, the J end lost 0 bases, and 12 bases lay between the germline ends. Looked up from germline, CDR1 is SGHVS and CDR2 is FNYEAQ. CDR3 in DNA: TGTGCCAGCAGCTTATTTAGTGGGACCAGCACAGATACGCAGTATTTT. Translating it yields CASSLFSGTSTDTQYF.

The chain combines TRBV5-6 with TRBJ2-1; D remains unclear. CDR3 length equals 14 residues. In germline, CDR1 is SGHDT, CDR2 YYEEEE. The ends were cut back, 4 bases at V and 5 bases at J, with 13 bases in the middle. The CDR3 loop reads CASSVQDRHNEQFF. In DNA form, the CDR3 reads TGTGCCAGCAGCGTTCAGGACCGCCACAATGAGCAGTTCTTC. Drawing the rest from reference TRBV5-6 and TRBJ2-1, the complete variable domain is DAGVTQSPTHLIKTRGQQVTLRCSPKSGHDTVSWYQQALGQGPQFIFQYYEEEERQRGNFPDRFSGHQFPNYSSELNVNALLLGDSALYLCASSVQDRHNEQFFGPGTRLTVL.

J is TRBJ2-3 and V is TRBV28; 9 bases agree with TRBD2. Germline CDR1 and CDR2: MDHEN and SYDVKM. The V and J ends lost 7 bases and 5 bases, in that order; junction bases with no gene match: 4. This CDR3 comprises 13 residues. Here the CDR3 DNA reads TGTGCCAGCATAGCGGGAGCTAGAGATACGCAGTATTTT. It encodes CASIAGARDTQYF.

J is TRBJ2-2 and V is TRBV19, with a weak D call TRBD1 (6 bases). The V end was cut by 5 bases, the J end by 3 bases, with 13 bases between. The CDR3 length is 15 residues. CDR1 and CDR2 from the germline V gene are LNHDA and SQIVND (reference sequence). The CDR3 protein is CASSLLQGDTGELFF. The CDR3 DNA sequence: TGTGCCAGTAGTCTACTACAGGGAGACACCGGGGAGCTGTTTTTT.

The gene calls are TRBV10-1 and TRBJ2-3, with TRBD2 identical over 12 bases. Germline-derived CDR1 and CDR2 are WNHNN and SYGVQD (reference sequence). J lost 8 bases, V lost 0 bases, and 3 bases had no gene match. The CDR3 spans 15 residues. The DNA for the CDR3 is TGCGCCAGCAGTGAGTCGACTAGCGGGGGTGGTACGCAGTATTTT. Translation gives CASSESTSGGGTQYF.

This chain links TRBV7-9 with TRBJ1-3, with TRBD1 as a possible D gene (5 bases). CDR3 size: 16 residues. CDR1 SEHNR and CDR2 FQNEAQ come from the germline V gene (reference sequence). V gave up 1 base and J gave up 3 bases, with 13 bases separating them. The CDR3 loop reads CASSLGSGRDGNTIYF. The CDR3 DNA reads as TGTGCCAGCAGCTTAGGCTCGGGCAGGGATGGAAACACCATATATTTT.

The rearrangement joins TRBV9 to TRBJ2-2; 8 positions match TRBD1. J was trimmed by 6 bases and V by 0 bases; bases with no gene match: 4. The length of the CDR3 is 15 residues. Germline CDR1 and CDR2: SGDLS and YYNGEE. CDR3 DNA: TGTGCCAGCAGCGTAGAGGTACAGGGGGCCGGGGAGCTGTTTTTT. Its translation: CASSVEVQGAGELFF.

The chain combines TRBV5-1 with TRBJ2-7; either TRBD1 or TRBD2 may supply D (5 bases each). Germline V CDR1 and CDR2: SGHRS, YFSETQ. The germline V and J ends were trimmed by 2 bases and 2 bases, with 8 bases remaining between them. The CDR3 extends over 13 amino acids. CDR3 residues: CASSLPGPYEQYF. DNA for the CDR3: TGCGCCAGCAGCTTACCGGGACCCTACGAGCAGTACTTC. Full variable domain (outside the CDR3, taken from reference TRBV5-1 and TRBJ2-7): KAGVTQTPRYLIKTRGQQVTLSCSPISGHRSVSWYQQTPGQGLQFLFEYFSETQRNKGNFPGRFSGRQFSNSRSEMNVSTLELGDSALYLCASSLPGPYEQYFGPGTRLTVT.

Details on this clone: At one boundary the junction diverges from the germline segment, which might be a read error. The J gene is TRBJ2-5, the V gene TRBV10-3; tentative D call: TRBD1 (5 bases). Germline V gene lookup returns CDR1 ENHRY and CDR2 SYGVKD. There are 11 residues in the CDR3. CDR3 region: CAVRDQETQYF. DNA of the CDR3: TGTGCCGTCAGGGATCAAGAGACCCAGTACTTC.

This clone came up a few times. The rearrangement uses TRBV7-7 and TRBJ2-7; the D is unclear. Trimming stripped 3 bases from V and 0 bases from J, with 15 bases between. The CDR3 length is 16 residues. Germline V gene data show CDR1 as SSHAT and CDR2 as FNYEAQ (reference sequence). CDR3 coding DNA: TGTGCCAGCAGCTTGATCTGGCGCATTCCCTCCTACGAGCAGTACTTC. Protein sequence: CASSLIWRIPSYEQYF.

The chain links TRBV6-1 to TRBJ1-3; no firm D call. Germline CDR1 MNHNS, CDR2 SASEGT. There are 17 residues in the CDR3. V was pared by 0 bases and J by 0 bases, with 12 bases between. CDR3 protein: CASSEARQRSSGNTIYF. As DNA, the CDR3 is TGTGCCAGCAGTGAAGCGCGCCAGCGAAGCTCTGGAAACACCATATATTTT.

The table lists this clone with a few counts. The V and J genes are TRBV5-4 and TRBJ1-1, with 8 bases aligning to TRBD1. With 0 bases clipped from V and 4 bases from J, the junction kept 2 bases outside the gene matches. The CDR3 totals 14 residues. The germline V gene has CDR1 SGHNT and CDR2 YYREEE (reference sequence). The CDR3 region has the DNA TGTGCCAGCAGCTTGGAACAGGGGGGCACTGAAGCTTTCTTT. As protein: CASSLEQGGTEAFF.

The gene calls are TRBV6-5 and TRBJ1-1; D might be TRBD1 (5 bases). Germline CDR1 and CDR2: MNHEY and SVGAGI. The CDR3 is 15 amino acids. The V end was cut by 7 bases, the J end by 4 bases, with 19 bases between. CDR3 sequence: CASIARGWGSTEAFF. For the CDR3, the DNA is TGTGCCAGCATCGCAAGAGGGTGGGGGAGCACTGAAGCTTTCTTT.

This clone was seen more than once but under ten times. The chain uses TRBV7-2 and TRBJ1-2; D ambiguous. The germline V gene has CDR1 SGHTA and CDR2 FQGNSA. This CDR3 comprises 14 residues. Trimming pared 5 bases from V and 2 bases from J, leaving 12 bases between. The CDR3 DNA sequence: TGTGCCAGCAGCCCCTCCCGGGGAAACTATGGCTACACCTTC. It codes for CASSPSRGNYGYTF.

This sequence joins TRBV11-1 and TRBJ2-1; the D is unclear. Trimming pared 1 base from V and 8 bases from J, leaving 9 bases between. The CDR3 length is 13 residues. Germline-derived CDR1 and CDR2 are SGHAT and FQDESV (reference sequence). Here the CDR3 reads CASSLVGEYEQFF. The CDR3 coding sequence is TGTGCCAGCAGCTTAGTTGGGGAATATGAGCAGTTCTTC.